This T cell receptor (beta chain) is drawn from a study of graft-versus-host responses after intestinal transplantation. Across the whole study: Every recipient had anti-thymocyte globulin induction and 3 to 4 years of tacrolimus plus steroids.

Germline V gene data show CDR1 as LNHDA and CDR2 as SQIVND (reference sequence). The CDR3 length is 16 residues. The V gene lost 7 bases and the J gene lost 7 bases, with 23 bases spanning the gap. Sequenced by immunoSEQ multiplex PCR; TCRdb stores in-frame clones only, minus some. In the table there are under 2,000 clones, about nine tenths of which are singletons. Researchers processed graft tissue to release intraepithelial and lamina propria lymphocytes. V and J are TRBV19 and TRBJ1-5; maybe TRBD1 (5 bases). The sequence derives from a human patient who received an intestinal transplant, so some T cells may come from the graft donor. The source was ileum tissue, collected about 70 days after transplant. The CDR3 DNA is TGTGCCAGTACTTCCTCAACAGGACTCGGGGGACAGCCCCAGCATTTT. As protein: CASTSSTGLGGQPQHF. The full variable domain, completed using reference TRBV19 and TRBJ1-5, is DGGITQSPKYLFRKEGQNVTLSCEQNLNHDAMYWYRQDPGQGLRLIYYSQIVNDFQKGDIAEGYSVSREKKESFPLTVTSAQKNPTAFYLCASTSSTGLGGQPQHFGDGTRLSIL.